The clone carrying this TCR beta chain was counted many times. This CDR3 spans 11 amino acids. In germline, CDR1 is SEHNR, CDR2 FQNEAQ (reference sequence). Trimming removed 3 bases from V and 8 bases from J, with 7 bases in between. The presence of a unique molecular identifier marked each TCR cDNA molecule. A single record per CDR3 protein comes from TCRdb applying MiXCR to the 5' RACE reads. The repertoire holds approximately 25,000 distinct CDR3 sequences, with about 3% as singletons. The data belong to a study of spatial heterogeneity in lung cancer. Noted time point: sample taken at primary tumor resection. The cohort: over 70 early-stage, untreated non-small cell lung cancer patients.

The rearrangement uses TRBV7-9 and TRBJ1-2, with a tentative D call TRBD1 (5 bases). Sequencing used PBMCs, obtained at surgery. This TCR was sampled from a female donor with early-stage non-small cell lung cancer. The CDR3 reads CASSLRGGYTF. CDR3 sequence (DNA): TGTGCCAGCAGCTTGAGGGGCGGCTACACCTTC. Full variable domain (outside the CDR3, taken from reference TRBV7-9 and TRBJ1-2): DTGVSQNPRHKITKRGQNVTFRCDPISEHNRLYWYRQTLGQGPEFLTYFQNEAQLEKSRLLSDRFSAERPKGSFSTLEIQRTEQGDSAMYLCASSLRGGYTFGSGTRLTVV.